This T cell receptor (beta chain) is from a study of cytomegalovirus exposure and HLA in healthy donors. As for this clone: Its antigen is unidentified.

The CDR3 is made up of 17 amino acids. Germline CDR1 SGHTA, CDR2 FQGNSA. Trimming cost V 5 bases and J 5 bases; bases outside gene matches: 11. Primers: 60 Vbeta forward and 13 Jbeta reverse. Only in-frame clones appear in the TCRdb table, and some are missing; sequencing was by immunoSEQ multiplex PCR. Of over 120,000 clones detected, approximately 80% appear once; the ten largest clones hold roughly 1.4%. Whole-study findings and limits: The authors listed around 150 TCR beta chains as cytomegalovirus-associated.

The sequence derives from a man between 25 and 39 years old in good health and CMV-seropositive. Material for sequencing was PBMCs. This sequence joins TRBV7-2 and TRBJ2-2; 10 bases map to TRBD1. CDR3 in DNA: TGTGCCAGCAGCCTAACTGGGACAGGGGCGGGTACCGGGGAGCTGTTTTTT. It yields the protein CASSLTGTGAGTGELFF.